The T cell receptor beta chain under discussion was sequenced for a study of Ad26.COV2.S vaccination and SARS-CoV-2 variants. The CDR3 loop spans 15 amino acids. Trimming cost V 7 bases and J 5 bases, with 15 bases left between them. Germline CDR1 is SEHNR and CDR2 is FQNEAQ (reference sequence). Treatment in this sample: 19 received Ad26.COV2.S at low or high dose, single or two shots; about 5 received placebo; per-sample allocation not given. Sampling was performed 63 days after the first vaccine or placebo injection. It was Wuhan-strain SARS-CoV-2 spike that the Ad26 vaccine vector expressed. Sequencing was performed with immunoSEQ multiplex PCR; in TCRdb, only in-frame clones are kept and a portion is missing. The table includes 380,000 or so clones, 88% detected once. The study's findings and limits: Non-spike TCR breadth showed similarity between vaccine and placebo recipients. It was reported that spike-specific CD8+ and CD4+ T cell responses were substantially broad after vaccination. Vaccine recipients had higher spike-specific TCR breadth than placebo recipients.

Comments on this clone: Its specificity is not known.

The rearrangement links TRBV7-9 to TRBJ1-6; no firm D call. The material was peripheral blood, obtained in a trial of Ad26.COV2.S vaccine versus placebo. The receptor comes from a person between 18 and 65 years old who received the Ad26.COV2.S COVID-19 vaccine or a placebo. The CDR3 here is CASTSNLQHNSPLHF. The CDR3 DNA is TGTGCCAGCACCTCGAACTTGCAACATAATTCACCCCTCCACTTT. Looking up the rest from reference TRBV7-9 and TRBJ1-6 gives the full variable domain: DTGVSQNPRHKITKRGQNVTFRCDPISEHNRLYWYRQTLGQGPEFLTYFQNEAQLEKSRLLSDRFSAERPKGSFSTLEIQRTEQGDSAMYLCASTSNLQHNSPLHFGNGTRLTVT.